This TCR beta chain was identified in a study of immune evolution from preneoplasia to lung adenocarcinoma. Overall study: HLA loss of heterozygosity: around 6.5% AIS, about 15% MIA, around 33% ADC, none AAH.

Germline V gene data show CDR1 as SGHNT and CDR2 as YYREEE (reference sequence). Trimming took 1 base from V and 2 from J, leaving 11 bases between them. The CDR3 has 15 amino acids. The method was immunoSEQ multiplex PCR; TCRdb's version includes in-frame clones alone and lacks a portion of them. The table lists about 16,000 clones, 65% to 90% of them singletons, with 2.6% in the top ten. Between about 2014 and 2018, patients underwent resection in Japan or China. The sample taken for sequencing was FFPE invasive lung adenocarcinoma tissue. The J gene is TRBJ2-3, the V gene TRBV5-4; D is uncertain. This TCR was sampled from a person between 65 and 79 years old with invasive lung adenocarcinoma. The CDR3 nucleotides read TGTGCCAGCAGCTTGTCCCCCCGGCCCACAGATACGCAGTATTTT. Translated: CASSLSPRPTDTQYF.